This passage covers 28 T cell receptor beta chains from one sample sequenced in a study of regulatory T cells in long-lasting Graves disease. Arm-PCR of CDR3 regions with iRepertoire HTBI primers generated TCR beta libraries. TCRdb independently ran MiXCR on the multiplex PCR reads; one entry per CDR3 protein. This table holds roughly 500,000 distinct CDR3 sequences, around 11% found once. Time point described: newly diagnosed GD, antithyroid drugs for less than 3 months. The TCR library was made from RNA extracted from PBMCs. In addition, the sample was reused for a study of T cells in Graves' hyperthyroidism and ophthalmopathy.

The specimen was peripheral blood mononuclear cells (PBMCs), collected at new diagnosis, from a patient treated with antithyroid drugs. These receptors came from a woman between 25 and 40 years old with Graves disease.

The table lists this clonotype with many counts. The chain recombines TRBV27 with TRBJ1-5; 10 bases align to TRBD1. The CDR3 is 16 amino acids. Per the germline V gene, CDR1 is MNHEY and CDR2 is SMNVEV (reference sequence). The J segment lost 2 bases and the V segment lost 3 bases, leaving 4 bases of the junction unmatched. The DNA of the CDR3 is TGTGCCAGCAGTTTGTACGGGACAGGGGGCAATCAGCCCCAGCATTTT. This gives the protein CASSLYGTGGNQPQHF.

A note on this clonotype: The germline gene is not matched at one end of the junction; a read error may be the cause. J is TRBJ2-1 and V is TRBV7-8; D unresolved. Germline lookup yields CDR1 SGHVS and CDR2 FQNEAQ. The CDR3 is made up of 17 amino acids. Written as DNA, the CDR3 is TGTGCCGGCAGCTTAGTGAGAGAAGTAAGATCCTACAATGAGCAGTTCTTC. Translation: CAGSLVREVRSYNEQFF.

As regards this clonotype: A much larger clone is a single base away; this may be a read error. As DNA, the CDR3 is TGTGCCTGCAGCTTTAAGGGAGATACGCAGTATTTT. Translated, it gives CACSFKGDTQYF. The rearrangement joins TRBV7-2 to TRBJ2-3; no reliable D call. CDR1 and CDR2 from the germline V gene are SGHTA and FQGNSA. The CDR3 is 12 amino acids.

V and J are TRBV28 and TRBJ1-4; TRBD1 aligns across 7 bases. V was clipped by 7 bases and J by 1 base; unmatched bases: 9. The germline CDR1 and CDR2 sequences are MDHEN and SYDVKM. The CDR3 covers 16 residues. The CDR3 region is CASIPLQGETNEKLFF. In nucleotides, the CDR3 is TGTGCCAGCATCCCTCTCCAGGGGGAAACTAATGAAAAACTGTTTTTT.

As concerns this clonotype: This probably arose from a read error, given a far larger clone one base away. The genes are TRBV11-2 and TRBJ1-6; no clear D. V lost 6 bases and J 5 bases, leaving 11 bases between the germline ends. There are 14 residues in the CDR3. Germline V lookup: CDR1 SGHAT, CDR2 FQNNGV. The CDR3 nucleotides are TGTGCCAGCAGGGCCCAGAGAAATAATTCACCCCTCCACTTT. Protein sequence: CASRAQRNNSPLHF. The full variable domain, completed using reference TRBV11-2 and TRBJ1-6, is EAGVAQSPRYKIIEKRQSVAFWCNPISGHATLYWYQQILGQGPKLLIQFQNNGVVDDSQLPKDRFSAERLKGVDSTLKIQPAKLEDSAVYLCASRAQRNNSPLHFGNGTRLTVT.

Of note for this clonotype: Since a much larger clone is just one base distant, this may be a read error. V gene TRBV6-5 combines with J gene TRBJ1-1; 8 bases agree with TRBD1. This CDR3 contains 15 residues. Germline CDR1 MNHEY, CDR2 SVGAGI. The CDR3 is CASSHSDRGNTEAFF. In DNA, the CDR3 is TGTGCCAGCAGTCACTCCGACAGGGGGAACACTGAAGCTTTCTTT.

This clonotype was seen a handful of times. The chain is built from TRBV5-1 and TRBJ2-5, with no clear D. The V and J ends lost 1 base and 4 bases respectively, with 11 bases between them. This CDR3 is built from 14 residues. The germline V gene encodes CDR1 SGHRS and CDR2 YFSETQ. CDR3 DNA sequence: TGCGCCAGCAGCTTGCCAGGAACGGGAGAGACCCAGTACTTC. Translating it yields CASSLPGTGETQYF. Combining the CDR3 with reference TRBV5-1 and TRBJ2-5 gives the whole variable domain KAGVTQTPRYLIKTRGQQVTLSCSPISGHRSVSWYQQTPGQGLQFLFEYFSETQRNKGNFPGRFSGRQFSNSRSEMNVSTLELGDSALYLCASSLPGTGETQYFGPGTRLLVL.

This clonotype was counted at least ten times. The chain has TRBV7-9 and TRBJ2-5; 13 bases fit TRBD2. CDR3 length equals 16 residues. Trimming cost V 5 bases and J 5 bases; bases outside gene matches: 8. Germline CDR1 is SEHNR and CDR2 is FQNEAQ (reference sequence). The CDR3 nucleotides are TGTGCCAGCAGCCCTGGACTAGCGGGAGCGTCGGAGACCCAGTACTTC. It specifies CASSPGLAGASETQYF.

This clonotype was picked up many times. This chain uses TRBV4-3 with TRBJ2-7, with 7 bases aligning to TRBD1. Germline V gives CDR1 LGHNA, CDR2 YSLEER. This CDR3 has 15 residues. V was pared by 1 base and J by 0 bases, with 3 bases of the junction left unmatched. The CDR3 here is CASSQAGTASYEQYF. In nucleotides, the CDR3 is TGCGCCAGCAGCCAAGCCGGGACAGCCTCCTACGAGCAGTACTTC.

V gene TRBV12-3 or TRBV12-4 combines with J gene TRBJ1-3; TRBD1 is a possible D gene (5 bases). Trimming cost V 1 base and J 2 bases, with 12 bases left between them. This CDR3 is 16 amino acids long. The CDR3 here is CASSLGGLGAGNTIYF. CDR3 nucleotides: TGTGCCAGCAGTTTAGGCGGATTAGGGGCTGGAAACACCATATATTTT.

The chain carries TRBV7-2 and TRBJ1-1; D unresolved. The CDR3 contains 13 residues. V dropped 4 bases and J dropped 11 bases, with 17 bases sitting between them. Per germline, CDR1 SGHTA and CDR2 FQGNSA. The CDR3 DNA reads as TGTGCCAGCAGCTCCCCGGCCCGATCAAGGGCTTTCTTT. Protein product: CASSSPARSRAFF.

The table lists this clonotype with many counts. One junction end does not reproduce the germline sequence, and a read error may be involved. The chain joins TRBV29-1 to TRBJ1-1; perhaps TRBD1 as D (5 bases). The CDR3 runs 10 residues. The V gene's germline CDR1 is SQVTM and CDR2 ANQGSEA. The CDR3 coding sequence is TGCAGCGTTAAAGACAGTGAAGCTTTCTTT. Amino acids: CSVKDSEAFF.

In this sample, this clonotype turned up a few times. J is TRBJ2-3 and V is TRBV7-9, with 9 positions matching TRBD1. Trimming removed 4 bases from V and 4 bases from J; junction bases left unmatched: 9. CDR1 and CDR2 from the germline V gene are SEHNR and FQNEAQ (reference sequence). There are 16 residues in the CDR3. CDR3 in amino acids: CASSSPGQGLADTQYF. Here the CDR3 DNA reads TGTGCCAGCAGCTCTCCGGGACAGGGACTCGCAGATACGCAGTATTTT.

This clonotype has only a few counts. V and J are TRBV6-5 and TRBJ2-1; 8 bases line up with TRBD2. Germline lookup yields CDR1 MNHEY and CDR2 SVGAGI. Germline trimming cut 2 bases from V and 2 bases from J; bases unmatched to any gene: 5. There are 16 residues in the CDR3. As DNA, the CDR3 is TGTGCCAGCAGTTACAAAAGCGGGAGCCCCTACAATGAGCAGTTCTTC. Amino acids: CASSYKSGSPYNEQFF.

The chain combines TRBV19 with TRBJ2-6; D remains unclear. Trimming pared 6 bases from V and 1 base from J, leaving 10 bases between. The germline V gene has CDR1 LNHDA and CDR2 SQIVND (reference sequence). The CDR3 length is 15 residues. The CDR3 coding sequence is TGTGCCAGTAGCGACGGGCGATCTGGGGCCAACGTCCTGACTTTC. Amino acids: CASSDGRSGANVLTF.

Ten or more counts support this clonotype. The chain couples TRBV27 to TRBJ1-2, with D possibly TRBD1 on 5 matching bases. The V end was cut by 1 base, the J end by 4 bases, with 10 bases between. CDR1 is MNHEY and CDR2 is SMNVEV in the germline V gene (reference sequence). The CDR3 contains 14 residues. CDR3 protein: CASSLFRGGYGYTF. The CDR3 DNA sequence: TGTGCCAGCAGTTTATTTAGGGGAGGCTATGGCTACACCTTC.

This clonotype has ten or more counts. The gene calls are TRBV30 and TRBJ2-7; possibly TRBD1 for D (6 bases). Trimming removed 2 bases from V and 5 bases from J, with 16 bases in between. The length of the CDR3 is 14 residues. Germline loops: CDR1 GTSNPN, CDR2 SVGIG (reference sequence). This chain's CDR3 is CAWSYGAGAHEQYF. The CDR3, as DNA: TGTGCCTGGAGTTACGGGGCAGGGGCCCACGAGCAGTACTTC.

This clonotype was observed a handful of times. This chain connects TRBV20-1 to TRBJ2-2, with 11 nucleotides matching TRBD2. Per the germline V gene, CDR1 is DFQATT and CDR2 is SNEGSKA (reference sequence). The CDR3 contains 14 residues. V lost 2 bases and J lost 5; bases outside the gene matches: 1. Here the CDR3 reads CSARLAGGTGELFF. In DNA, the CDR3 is TGCAGTGCTAGATTAGCGGGAGGGACCGGGGAGCTGTTTTTT.

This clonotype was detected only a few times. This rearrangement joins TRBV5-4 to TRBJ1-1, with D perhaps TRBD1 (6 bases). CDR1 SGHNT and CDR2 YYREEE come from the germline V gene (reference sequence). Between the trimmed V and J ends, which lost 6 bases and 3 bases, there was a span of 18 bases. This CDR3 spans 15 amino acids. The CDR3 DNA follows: TGTGCCAGCACCGCAATCGAGGGGGGTCACACTGAAGCTTTCTTT. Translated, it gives CASTAIEGGHTEAFF.

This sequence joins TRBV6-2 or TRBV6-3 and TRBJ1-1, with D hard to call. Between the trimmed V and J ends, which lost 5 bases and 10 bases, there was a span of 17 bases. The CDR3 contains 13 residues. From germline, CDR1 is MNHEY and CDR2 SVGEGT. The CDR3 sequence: CASSEALGETAFF. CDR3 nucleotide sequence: TGTGCCAGCAGTGAAGCGTTGGGAGAAACAGCTTTCTTT.

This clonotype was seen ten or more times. This chain's CDR3 is CASSLAPLAGTYNEQFF. CDR3 in DNA: TGTGCCAGCAGCTTAGCCCCCCTAGCGGGAACCTACAATGAGCAGTTCTTC. V and J are TRBV11-2 and TRBJ2-1; 9 bases are shared with TRBD2. V trimming: 1 base; J trimming: 2 bases; junction bases outside the gene matches: 6. In germline, CDR1 is SGHAT, CDR2 FQNNGV. CDR3 length equals 17 residues. Filled out from reference TRBV11-2 and TRBJ2-1, the complete variable domain reads EAGVAQSPRYKIIEKRQSVAFWCNPISGHATLYWYQQILGQGPKLLIQFQNNGVVDDSQLPKDRFSAERLKGVDSTLKIQPAKLEDSAVYLCASSLAPLAGTYNEQFFGPGTRLTVL.

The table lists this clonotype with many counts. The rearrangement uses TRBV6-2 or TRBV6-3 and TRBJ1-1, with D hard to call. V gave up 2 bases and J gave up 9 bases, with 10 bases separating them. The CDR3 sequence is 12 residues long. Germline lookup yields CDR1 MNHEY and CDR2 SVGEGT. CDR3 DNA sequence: TGTGCCAGCAGTTACGAGTACGGGAAAGCTTTCTTT. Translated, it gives CASSYEYGKAFF.

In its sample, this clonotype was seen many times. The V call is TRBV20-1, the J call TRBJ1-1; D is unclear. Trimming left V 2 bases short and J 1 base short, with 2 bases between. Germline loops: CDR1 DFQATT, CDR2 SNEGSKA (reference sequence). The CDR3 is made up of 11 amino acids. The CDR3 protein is CSARKNTEAFF. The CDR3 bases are TGCAGTGCTAGAAAGAACACTGAAGCTTTCTTT.

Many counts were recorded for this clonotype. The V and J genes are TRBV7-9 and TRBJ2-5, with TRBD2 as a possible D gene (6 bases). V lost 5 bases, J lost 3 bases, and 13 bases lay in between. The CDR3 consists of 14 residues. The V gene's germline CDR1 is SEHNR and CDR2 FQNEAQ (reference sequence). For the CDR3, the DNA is TGTGCCAGCAGCCCTACAATAGCGGAAGAGACCCAGTACTTC. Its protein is CASSPTIAEETQYF. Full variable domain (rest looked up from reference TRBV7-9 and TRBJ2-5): DTGVSQNPRHKITKRGQNVTFRCDPISEHNRLYWYRQTLGQGPEFLTYFQNEAQLEKSRLLSDRFSAERPKGSFSTLEIQRTEQGDSAMYLCASSPTIAEETQYFGPGTRLLVL.

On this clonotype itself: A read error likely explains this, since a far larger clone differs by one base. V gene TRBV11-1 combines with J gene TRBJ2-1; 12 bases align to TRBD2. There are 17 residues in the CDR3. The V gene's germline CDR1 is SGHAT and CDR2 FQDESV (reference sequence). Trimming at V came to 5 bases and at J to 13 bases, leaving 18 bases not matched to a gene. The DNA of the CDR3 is TGTGCCAGCAGCCCAGGACTAGCGGGACTCCTTGGTGAGACCCAGTTCTTC. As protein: CASSPGLAGLLGETQFF.

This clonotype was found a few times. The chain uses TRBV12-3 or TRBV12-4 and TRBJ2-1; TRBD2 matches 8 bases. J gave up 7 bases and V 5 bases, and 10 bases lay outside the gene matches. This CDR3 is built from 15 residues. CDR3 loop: CASSQSNGRVNEQFF. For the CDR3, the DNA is TGTGCCAGCAGTCAATCTAACGGGAGGGTTAATGAGCAGTTCTTC.

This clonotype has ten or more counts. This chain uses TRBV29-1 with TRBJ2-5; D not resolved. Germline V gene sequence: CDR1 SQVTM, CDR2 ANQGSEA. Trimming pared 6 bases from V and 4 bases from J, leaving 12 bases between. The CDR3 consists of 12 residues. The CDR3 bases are TGCAGCGTCCATAGACACCCAGAGACCCAGTACTTC. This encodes CSVHRHPETQYF.

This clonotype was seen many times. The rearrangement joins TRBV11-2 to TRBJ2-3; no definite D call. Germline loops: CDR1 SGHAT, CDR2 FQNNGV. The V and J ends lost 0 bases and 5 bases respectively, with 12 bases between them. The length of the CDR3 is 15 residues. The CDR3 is CASSLDGPLVDTQYF. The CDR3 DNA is TGTGCCAGCAGCTTAGATGGACCTCTGGTAGATACGCAGTATTTT.